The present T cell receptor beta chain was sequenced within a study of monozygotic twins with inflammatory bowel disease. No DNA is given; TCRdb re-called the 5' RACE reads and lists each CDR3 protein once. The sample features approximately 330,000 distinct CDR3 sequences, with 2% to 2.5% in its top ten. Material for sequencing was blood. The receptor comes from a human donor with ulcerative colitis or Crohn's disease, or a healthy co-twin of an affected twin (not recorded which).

This CDR3 reads CASSLWGTIYF. The chain links TRBV12-3 or TRBV12-4 to TRBJ1-3; absent DNA, TCRdb's TRBD1 call cannot be checked. This CDR3 is 11 amino acids long.